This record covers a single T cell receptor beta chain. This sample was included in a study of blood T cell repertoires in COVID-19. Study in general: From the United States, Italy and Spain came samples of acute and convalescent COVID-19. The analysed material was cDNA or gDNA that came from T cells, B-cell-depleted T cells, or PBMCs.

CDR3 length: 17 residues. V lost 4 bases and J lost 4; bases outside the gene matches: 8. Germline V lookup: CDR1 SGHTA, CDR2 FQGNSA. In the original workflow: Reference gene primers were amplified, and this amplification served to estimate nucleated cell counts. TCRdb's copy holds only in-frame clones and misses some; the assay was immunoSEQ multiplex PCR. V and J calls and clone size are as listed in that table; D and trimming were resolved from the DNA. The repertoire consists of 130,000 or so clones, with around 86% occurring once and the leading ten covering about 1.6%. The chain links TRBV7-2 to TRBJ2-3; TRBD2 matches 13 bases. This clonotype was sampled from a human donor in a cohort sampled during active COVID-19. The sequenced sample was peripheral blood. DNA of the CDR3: TGTGCCAGCAGCTGGGAGGCGGGACTAGCGGGACCAGATACGCAGTATTTT. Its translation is CASSWEAGLAGPDTQYF.